These 27 T cell receptor beta chains came from one sample sequenced in a study of molecular identifiers for immune sequencing clone quantification. In TCRdb, the PCR reads were re-called with MiXCR into one record per CDR3 protein. The sample has over 70,000 distinct CDR3 sequences, approximately 23% seen once. Sequencing was done on a sample of naive CD8+ T cells from blood, with Jurkat cell RNA spiked in. Described subset: FACS-sorted CD8+CD4-CCR7+CD45RA+ naive T cells. These receptors were taken from a human donor in good health. Some libraries in this study had Jurkat cell RNA spiked in.

This clonotype was seen ten or more times. The chain combines TRBV28 with TRBJ2-2; 8 bases align to TRBD1. Trimming removed 6 bases from V and 6 bases from J; junction bases left unmatched: 3. Germline CDR1 is MDHEN and CDR2 is SYDVKM. CDR3 size: 13 residues. The CDR3: CASRTTGAGELFF. The CDR3 region has the DNA TGTGCCAGCAGAACGACAGGGGCCGGGGAGCTGTTTTTT.

This clonotype was seen a handful of times. This rearrangement joins TRBV13 to TRBJ2-5; 8 bases align to TRBD2. The germline V gene encodes CDR1 PRHDT and CDR2 FYEKMQ (reference sequence). Germline trimming cut 0 bases from V and 2 bases from J; bases unmatched to any gene: 5. This CDR3 has 16 amino acids. CDR3 in DNA: TGTGCCAGCAGCTTAGGCCTAGCGGGCAAGCAAGAGACCCAGTACTTC. Translated, it gives CASSLGLAGKQETQYF.

Points on this clonotype: This CDR3 fails to terminate in the conserved phenylalanine or tryptophan, so it likely reflects a read error. V and J are TRBV30 and TRBJ2-5; 12 bases line up with TRBD2. V shed 6 bases and J 5 bases; nucleotides not matched to a gene: 10. The CDR3 contains 15 residues. Per germline, CDR1 GTSNPN and CDR2 SVGIG (reference sequence). This CDR3 is CACHTSGGRWETQYL. CDR3 coding DNA: TGTGCCTGCCACACTAGCGGGGGGAGGTGGGAGACCCAGTACCTC.

This clonotype qualifies as medium-sized (0.01 to 0.1%). The V and J genes are TRBV5-1 and TRBJ2-3, with D perhaps assigned TRBD1 or TRBD2 (5 bases each). CDR1 and CDR2 from the germline V gene are SGHRS and YFSETQ. CDR3 size: 17 residues. V was pared by 4 bases and J by 2 bases, with 20 bases between. CDR3 region: CASSTATGRLYTDTQYF. Here the CDR3 DNA reads TGCGCCAGCAGCACAGCCACGGGACGGCTGTACACAGATACGCAGTATTTT.

The V and J genes are TRBV4-3 and TRBJ2-7; D assignment may be TRBD1 or TRBD2 (5 bases each). The CDR3 runs 14 residues. Per germline, CDR1 LGHNA and CDR2 YSLEER. Between the trimmed V and J ends, which lost 4 bases and 12 bases, there was a span of 22 bases. This CDR3 is CASSPGTGNYAPYF. CDR3 bases: TGCGCCAGCAGCCCCGGGACGGGGAACTACGCGCCGTACTTC.

This clonotype showed up many times. The V and J genes are TRBV9 and TRBJ2-2, with 11 bases that match TRBD2. The CDR3 extends over 21 amino acids. Germline V lookup: CDR1 SGDLS, CDR2 YYNGEE. V shed 3 bases, J shed 1 base, and the junction held 17 bases outside the gene matches. The CDR3 DNA sequence: TGTGCCAGCAGCGCGTTCTATTCCCAGGGACTAGCGGACAGGAACACCGGGGAGCTGTTTTTT. It encodes CASSAFYSQGLADRNTGELFF.

The chain couples TRBV30 to TRBJ2-5, with a tentative D call TRBD1 (5 bases). The germline V gene has CDR1 GTSNPN and CDR2 SVGIG (reference sequence). V lost 5 bases and J 3 bases, leaving 13 bases between the germline ends. The CDR3 runs 13 residues. In DNA, the CDR3 is TGTGCCTGGGGTGAAGGACACAAAGAGACCCAGTACTTC. Its protein is CAWGEGHKETQYF.

This clonotype was observed many times. The chain combines TRBV11-3 with TRBJ2-3; D unclear. There are 15 residues in the CDR3. From germline, CDR1 is SGHNT and CDR2 YENEEA. Trimming shortened V by 1 base and J by 2 bases, and 10 bases separated the two germline ends. The CDR3 nucleotides read TGTGCCAGCAGCTTAGGGACCGAGATCACAGATACGCAGTATTTT. It specifies CASSLGTEITDTQYF.

V and J are TRBV7-3 and TRBJ2-3, with a possible D match to TRBD1 (6 bases). The CDR3 consists of 16 residues. Trimming pared 5 bases from V and 2 bases from J, leaving 17 bases between. Per the germline V gene, CDR1 is SGHTA and CDR2 is FQGTGA. DNA of the CDR3: TGTGCCAGCAGCCGGACCTCAGGGGTTAACACAGATACGCAGTATTTT. This sequence encodes CASSRTSGVNTDTQYF.

This clonotype was detected many times. V is TRBV4-1 and J is TRBJ2-5, with 11 bases aligning to TRBD2. Germline trimming cut 5 bases from V and 2 bases from J; bases unmatched to any gene: 4. Germline-derived CDR1 and CDR2 are MGHRA and YSYEKL. This CDR3 spans 15 amino acids. CDR3 sequence: CASSYLAGGQETQYF. DNA for the CDR3: TGCGCCAGCAGCTACCTAGCGGGGGGTCAAGAGACCCAGTACTTC.

To note about this clonotype: It may be a read error: a sequence one base away is much more abundant. The J gene is TRBJ1-1, the V gene TRBV4-1; no definite D call. Per germline, CDR1 MGHRA and CDR2 YSYEKL. Trimming shortened V by 4 bases and J by 1 base, and 7 bases separated the two germline ends. The length of the CDR3 is 13 residues. The chain's CDR3 is CASSPEANTEAFF. The CDR3 DNA is TGCGCCAGCAGCCCCGAAGCGAACACTGAAGCTTTCTTT.

This clonotype was found many times. V usage is TRBV20-1 and J usage is TRBJ2-5; maybe TRBD1 (5 bases). Trimming shortened V by 5 bases and J by 2 bases, and 15 bases separated the two germline ends. Germline V gives CDR1 DFQATT, CDR2 SNEGSKA (reference sequence). CDR3 length: 14 amino acids. In nucleotides, the CDR3 is TGCAGTGCTGGTACAGGAGACCTACAAGAGACCCAGTACTTC. The encoded protein is CSAGTGDLQETQYF.

The CDR3 loop reads CASSSTGTDVYEQYF. The CDR3 DNA sequence: TGTGCCAGCAGCTCGACCGGGACTGATGTCTACGAGCAGTACTTC. The J gene is TRBJ2-7, the V gene TRBV5-6, with a possible D match to TRBD2 (6 bases). CDR3 size: 15 residues. Germline V gene data show CDR1 as SGHDT and CDR2 as YYEEEE. Trimming removed 3 bases at V and 3 bases at J, with 16 bases between.

This sequence joins TRBV7-9 and TRBJ1-1; the match to TRBD1 covers 8 bases. Germline V gene lookup returns CDR1 SEHNR and CDR2 FQNEAQ (reference sequence). The V and J ends lost 4 bases and 6 bases, in that order; junction bases with no gene match: 10. The CDR3 totals 15 residues. CDR3 nucleotides: TGTGCCAGCAGCTCCAAGACAGGGGCGTTGGCTGAAGCTTTCTTT. Translated: CASSSKTGALAEAFF.

A remark on this clonotype: This may be a read error: a much more frequent sequence differs by one nucleotide. This chain links TRBV7-9 with TRBJ2-3, with D possibly matching TRBD2 (5 bases). The germline gives CDR1 SEHNR, CDR2 FQNEAQ (reference sequence). This CDR3 comprises 16 residues. CDR3 sequence: CASSPGDFSSTATQYF. The DNA of the CDR3 is TGTGCCAGCAGCCCCGGAGATTTTTCTAGCACAGCTACGCAGTATTTT.

As for this clonotype: A much larger clone lies one base from this, so it may be a read error. The chain uses TRBV4-2 and TRBJ1-1; TRBD1 aligns across 7 bases. The germline V gene has CDR1 LGHNA and CDR2 YNFKEQ. CDR3 length equals 18 residues. The CDR3 bases are TGTGCCTGCAGCCAAGAGACAGGGCTGACTATTGAGAACACTGAAGCTTTCTTT. This encodes CACSQETGLTIENTEAFF.

This clonotype was detected only a few times. Given a much more abundant clone one base away, this may be a read error. This rearrangement joins TRBV7-2 to TRBJ2-6; tentative D call: TRBD1 (5 bases). CDR1 SGHTA and CDR2 FQGNSA come from the germline V gene. The length of the CDR3 is 15 residues. The DNA for the CDR3 is TGTGCCAGCAGCTTAGTACTCTCTGGGGCCAGCGTCCTGACTTTC. Its translation is CASSLVLSGASVLTF.

This clonotype occurred a few times. This chain links TRBV9 with TRBJ2-1; 8 bases are shared with TRBD2. The CDR3 totals 16 residues. J lost 4 bases, V lost 0 bases, and 6 bases had no gene match. CDR1 and CDR2 from the germline V gene are SGDLS and YYNGEE. The CDR3 nucleotides read TGTGCCAGCAGCGTAGCGTCTAGCGGGTTTTACAATGAGCAGTTCTTC. It yields the protein CASSVASSGFYNEQFF.

The chain carries TRBV5-6 and TRBJ2-2; D is tentatively TRBD1 or TRBD2 (5 bases each). The CDR3 spans 13 residues. Trimming took off 3 bases at V and 7 bases at J, with 10 bases between the two ends. The germline V gene has CDR1 SGHDT and CDR2 YYEEEE. In DNA form, the CDR3 reads TGTGCCAGCAGCTGGGGGTCAGGCGGGGAGCTGTTTTTT. Its protein is CASSWGSGGELFF.

The V call is TRBV14, the J call TRBJ1-2; perhaps TRBD1 as D (5 bases). V was clipped by 0 bases and J by 3 bases, with 11 bases between them. The CDR3 contains 15 residues. Germline V gives CDR1 SGHDN, CDR2 FVKESK. DNA of the CDR3: TGTGCCAGCAGCCAAGATCTAGGCAGGGACTATGGCTACACCTTC. Its translation is CASSQDLGRDYGYTF.

The rearrangement joins TRBV4-3 to TRBJ2-6; D possibly corresponds to TRBD1 (5 bases). The germline V and J ends were trimmed by 5 bases and 0 bases, with 17 bases remaining between them. From germline, CDR1 is LGHNA and CDR2 YSLEER. The length of the CDR3 is 18 residues. CDR3 sequence reads: CASSEPGQVISGANVLTF. The CDR3 region has the DNA TGCGCCAGCAGCGAACCCGGACAAGTCATCTCTGGGGCCAACGTCCTGACTTTC.

This clonotype was seen ten or more times. V gene TRBV20-1 combines with J gene TRBJ2-7; 7 bases are a match to TRBD1. This CDR3 is built from 15 residues. Germline assignment: CDR1 DFQATT and CDR2 SNEGSKA (reference sequence). With 0 bases clipped from V and 0 bases from J, the junction kept 5 bases outside the gene matches. The chain's CDR3 is CSARDLDRSSYEQYF. The CDR3 DNA sequence: TGCAGTGCTAGAGATTTGGACAGGAGCTCCTACGAGCAGTACTTC.

The table lists this clonotype with many counts. The V gene is TRBV29-1, the J gene TRBJ2-2; D is unclear. The V end lost 2 bases, the J end lost 1 base, and 8 bases lay between the germline ends. Per the germline V gene, CDR1 is SQVTM and CDR2 is ANQGSEA. This CDR3 is 14 amino acids long. CDR3 coding DNA: TGCAGCGTTGAACTCCCACAGAACACCGGGGAGCTGTTTTTT. It codes for CSVELPQNTGELFF.

The rearrangement links TRBV18 to TRBJ2-5; the D gene is possibly TRBD2 (5 bases). The CDR3 has 15 residues. V was pared by 4 bases and J by 3 bases, with 15 bases between. Germline lookup yields CDR1 KGHSH and CDR2 LQKENI. For the CDR3, the DNA is TGTGCCAGCTCACAGAGCCTAGCCTCCAAAGAGACCCAGTACTTC. Protein: CASSQSLASKETQYF.

In this sample, this clonotype turned up a few times. This may be a read error: a much more frequent sequence differs by one nucleotide. The chain is built from TRBV7-8 and TRBJ2-3; no clear D gene. The end of the DNA aligns better with TRBJ1-5, so the J call may be wrong. Germline V gene sequence: CDR1 SGHVS, CDR2 FQNEAQ. CDR3 size: 16 residues. The CDR3 DNA is TGTGCCAGCAGCCAAGCCCCAGGACGAAGCACAGATACGCAGCATTTT. Residues: CASSQAPGRSTDTQHF.

This clonotype appeared many times. This sequence joins TRBV4-3 and TRBJ2-5; D gene unclear. CDR1 and CDR2 from the germline V gene are LGHNA and YSLEER. V was clipped by 0 bases and J by 2 bases, with 7 bases between them. The CDR3 is 14 residues long. CDR3 DNA: TGCGCCAGCAGCCAAGACTACAGTCAAGAGACCCAGTACTTC. This gives the protein CASSQDYSQETQYF.

This clonotype was observed at least ten times. V gene TRBV12-3 or TRBV12-4 combines with J gene TRBJ2-5, with 7 bases matching TRBD2. This CDR3 contains 17 residues. With V trimmed by 1 base and J by 4 bases, 12 bases remained unmatched. The CDR3 coding sequence is TGTGCCAGCAGTTTAGGGGAGGGAGGAGAGTTTTTAGAGACCCAGTACTTC. It translates to CASSLGEGGEFLETQYF.